These 11 T cell receptor beta chains were sequenced from one sample in a study of tumor-infiltrating lymphocytes in primary liver carcinoma. Synthesis of TCR beta cDNA was carried out from approximately 470 ng total RNA with a constant-region primer. ARM-PCR, slightly modified, supplied the TCR beta libraries through three nested multiplex PCR rounds. Primers for the first two PCR rounds were TRBV1-TRBV30 forward primers and a C-beta reverse primer (around 10 cycles per round). MiXCR, applied by TCRdb to the multiplex PCR reads, yields one record per CDR3 protein. In the table there are about 66,000 distinct CDR3 sequences, roughly 70% of which are singletons. DNA and RNA were both co-extracted from approximately 20-30 mg of bulk tissue that had not been sorted. Sequences were obtained from liver tumor tissue from sampling region 4. Stated subset: tumor region T4, right-lateral pole. These receptors all come from a man aged 35 to 55 with primary liver carcinoma and hepatitis B virus infection.

Comment on this clonotype: Sequence at one end of the junction differs from germline and may be a read error. The chain employs TRBV29-1 and TRBJ2-5; D remains unclear. In germline, CDR1 is SQVTM, CDR2 ANQGSEA. This CDR3 region has 13 residues. CDR3 sequence: CGVGLGEQETQYF. The CDR3 DNA reads as TGCGGCGTTGGGCTCGGAGAACAAGAGACCCAGTACTTC. Drawing the rest from reference TRBV29-1 and TRBJ2-5, the complete variable domain is SAVISQKPSRDICQRGTSLTIQCQVDSQVTMMFWYRQQPGQSLTLIATANQGSEATYESGFVIDKFPISRPNLTFSTLTVSNMSPEDSSIYLCGVGLGEQETQYFGPGTRLLVL.

A few counts support this clonotype. The chain carries TRBV6-2 or TRBV6-3 and TRBJ1-2, with TRBD1 matching 7 bases. V was clipped by 7 bases and J by 4 bases; unmatched bases: 6. Germline-derived CDR1 and CDR2 are MNHEY and SVGEGT. CDR3 size: 13 residues. CDR3 loop: CASNAGTAYGYTF. In DNA, the CDR3 is TGTGCCAGCAACGCCGGGACAGCCTATGGCTACACCTTC.

Turning to this clonotype: One end of the junction does not line up with germline, which may come from a read error. V is TRBV12-3 or TRBV12-4 and J is TRBJ2-7; TRBD1 agrees at 8 bases. The CDR3 loop spans 15 amino acids. CDR3 region: CATSLGQGANYEHYF. The CDR3 DNA follows: TGTGCCACTAGTTTAGGACAGGGAGCCAACTACGAGCATTACTTC.

As for this clonotype: An end of the junction does not agree with germline; a read error may underlie this. The chain couples TRBV7-8 to TRBJ2-1; D remains ambiguous. CDR1 and CDR2 (germline): SGHVS, FQNEAQ. The CDR3 is 16 residues long. The CDR3 region is CASSFDFGGTYNEQFF. CDR3 nucleotide sequence: TGTGCCAGCAGCTTTGACTTCGGCGGTACCTACAATGAGCAGTTCTTT. The full variable domain, rest sourced from reference TRBV7-8 and TRBJ2-1, is GAGVSQSPRYKVAKRGQDVALRCDPISGHVSLFWYQQALGQGPEFLTYFQNEAQLDKSGLPSDRFFAERPEGSVSTLKIQRTQQEDSAVYLCASSFDFGGTYNEQFFGPGTRLTVL.

A remark on this clonotype: The missing conserved phenylalanine or tryptophan at the end of this CDR3 makes a read error likely. V gene TRBV12-3 or TRBV12-4 combines with J gene TRBJ2-7; tentatively, D is TRBD2 (5 bases). V was clipped by 1 base and J by 3 bases, with 10 bases between them. CDR3 length: 14 residues. The CDR3 DNA follows: TGTGCCAGCAGTTTAGGGCTAGCTGGCTACGAGCAGTACTTA. Translated, it gives CASSLGLAGYEQYL.

On this clonotype itself: This clone may be a read error of a much larger clone one base away. This rearrangement joins TRBV7-8 to TRBJ2-2, with 7 positions matching TRBD1. The CDR3 has 19 amino acids. Germline V gene data show CDR1 as SGHVS and CDR2 as FQNEAQ. CDR3 sequence reads: CASIRPRQGTLGFTWELFF. The CDR3 DNA reads TGTGCCAGCATTCGACCCCGACAGGGAACGTTAGGATTCACCTGGGAGCTGTTTTTT. Variable domain in full (rest from reference TRBV7-8 and TRBJ2-2): GAGVSQSPRYKVAKRGQDVALRCDPISGHVSLFWYQQALGQGPEFLTYFQNEAQLDKSGLPSDRFFAERPEGSVSTLKIQRTQQEDSAVYLCASIRPRQGTLGFTWELFFGEGSRLTVL.

As concerns this clonotype: A read error is possible here, since a much larger clone lies one base away. This chain connects TRBV5-1 to TRBJ2-5, with 10 positions matching TRBD2. This CDR3 comprises 21 residues. Germline CDR1 and CDR2: SGHRS and YFSETQ. CDR3 loop: CASSFAALAGERKGWQEAQYF. The DNA of the CDR3 is TGCGCCAGCAGCTTTGCAGCTCTAGCGGGAGAGCGTAAAGGGTGGCAAGAGGCCCAGTACTTC.

This clonotype was detected a few times. The junction and the germline gene differ at one end; a read error may be behind it. V and J are TRBV29-1 and TRBJ2-3, with TRBD2 identical over 13 bases. The CDR3 length is 16 residues. The germline V gene encodes CDR1 SQVTM and CDR2 ANQGSEA. CDR3 amino acids: CSVDGTSGVGTDTQYF. DNA for the CDR3: TGCAGTGTTGACGGGACTAGCGGGGTCGGAACAGATACGCAGTATTTT.

This clonotype was seen just once. A read error may be the cause here, since a much bigger clone is one base away. The conserved phenylalanine or tryptophan is not found at the CDR3 terminus, so this likely reflects a read error. CDR3 amino acids: CASSLQITEAFL. The DNA for the CDR3 is TGTGCCAGCAGCTTACAGATCACTGAAGCTTTCTTG. The genes are TRBV28 and TRBJ1-1; unclear D gene. The V and J ends lost 6 bases and 4 bases respectively, with 9 bases between them. Germline V lookup: CDR1 MDHEN, CDR2 SYDVKM. The CDR3 contains 12 residues.

This clonotype was counted once. At one of its ends the junction is not consistent with the germline gene, which may arise from a read error. The V call is TRBV11-2, the J call TRBJ2-7; 11 nucleotides agree with TRBD1. This CDR3 is built from 14 residues. The germline gives CDR1 SGHAT, CDR2 FQNNGV. The CDR3 coding sequence is TGTGCCAGCAGCTCTCGGACAGGGGGCTACGAGCGGAGCTTC. This codes for CASSSRTGGYERSF.

The chain has TRBV6-6 and TRBJ2-3; D is ambiguous. CDR1 is MNHNY and CDR2 is SVGAGI in the germline V gene (reference sequence). Trimming left V 9 bases short and J 2 bases short, with 21 bases between. The CDR3 covers 16 residues. The CDR3 DNA follows: TGTGCCAGTAGTCCCACCGTGGGTGGAGTCACAGATACGCAGTATTTT. Its translation is CASSPTVGGVTDTQYF.